Described below is a single T cell receptor (beta chain) sequence and its context. Its specificity is unknown. The sample originates from a study of tumor and adjacent non-tumor tissue in lung cancer. Three rounds of nested PCR, following a modified ARM-PCR protocol, produced the TCRbeta library. A single record per CDR3 protein comes from TCRdb applying MiXCR to the multiplex PCR reads. In the table there are 90,000 to 100,000 distinct CDR3 sequences, about 80% of which are singletons. Whole-study results and caveats: Significantly higher TCR diversity was found in tumor than normal lung. Tumor repertoires had a smaller top 100 clone share than normal lung.

The CDR3 sequence is 13 residues long. CDR1 and CDR2 (germline): MNHNY, SVGAGI (reference sequence). This sample's RNA came from whole unsorted tissue. More than 3 cm separated this lung sample from the edge of the tumor. Donors were chemotherapy-naive, newly diagnosed lung cancer surgical patients in China, August–late 2014. This TCR was recovered from a man aged 55 to 70 with small cell lung cancer. Sequencing used distant non-tumor lung tissue. The chain joins TRBV6-6 to TRBJ1-1; D ambiguous. CDR3 region: CVSSNQENTEAFF. CDR3 sequence (DNA): TGTGTTAGCAGTAATCAGGAGAACACTGAAGCTTTCTTT.